The text below deals with one T cell receptor beta chain. This clone appeared once. The antigen this receptor binds is unknown. Per-base qualities were not stored, and no clone one base away is much larger. This sample was included in a study of blood T cell repertoires in COVID-19 (TCRdb year 2020). With regard to the full study: Samples from collaborators originated in the United States, Italy and Spain and spanned both the acute and convalescent phases of COVID-19. The material from the prospective study consisted of cDNA or gDNA derived from T cells, B-cell-depleted T cells, or PBMCs. The dataset comprised deeply sampled blood TCRbeta repertoires from subjects exposed to, actively infected with, or recovered from COVID-19. The repertoires were released in a freely available public database intended as a resource for research on the immune response to SARS-CoV-2. The samples were drawn from two sources: the first 160 participants of the ongoing ImmuneRACE study, and some 1,300 subjects contributed by 6 global collaborators. The sample metadata nearly always contained a de-identified subject ID, COVID-19 status, age in years and sex. Where available, HLA class I and class II types were taken from metadata supplied by the sample provider and were not determined by assay-based typing.

Trimming takes 7 bases from V and 1 base from J, and the germline ends sit 10 bases apart. The CDR3, from cysteine to phenylalanine, totals 13 residues. Only the CDR3 region is kept as DNA, spanning 39 bases read in frame from base 1. Taken from the germline V gene (reference sequence), the CDR1 and CDR2 loops are LNHDA and SQIVND. The immunoSEQ Assay, a bias-controlled multiplex PCR, was used to amplify TCRbeta CDR3 regions from genomic DNA. Per the source publication's procedure: Within the assay, amplification of reference gene primers was used to estimate how many nucleated cells each sample contained. Sequence reads were collapsed and filtered to measure the absolute abundance of every unique TCRbeta CDR3 rearrangement. For each sample, productive Simpson clonality was calculated by taking the square root of Simpson's diversity index across productive rearrangements. Entries here come from immuneACCESS through TCRdb and include only in-frame sequences with V and J called. Some clones fail to appear in such tables; in the studies checked, an unresolved V gene covers under half of the shortfall, and the cause of the remainder is unknown. The V and J calls and clone size come from that table; D and trimming were worked out from the DNA. Here the sample has hundreds of thousands of clones; approximately 85% occur a single time. Clones ranked in the top ten supply approximately 2.1% of the sample.

Enrolling through a virtual design, the prospective study's participants ranged in age from roughly 18 to 89 years and lived across 24 United States geographic areas. Cohort assignment in the prospective study relied on participant-reported clinical history from a screening survey and a study questionnaire. Each participant in the prospective study had whole blood, serum and a nasopharyngeal or oropharyngeal swab collected by mobile phlebotomists. Additional blood draws and questionnaires over an approximately 2-month period could optionally be provided by prospective study participants. Before DNA extraction, prospective study blood samples were shipped either frozen or at room temperature. Broad study findings and their caveats: The quantity of clinical and demographic metadata differed by source and by participant and was supplied without curation.

The TCR sequence derives from a woman aged 40 to 50 with acute COVID-19. The chain is assembled from TRBV19 and TRBJ1-1; no D gene can be assigned with confidence. Sequenced input: PBMCs or T cells enriched from blood (not recorded which). Read as DNA, the sequence is TGTGCCAGTACTGATTTGAGGAACACTGAAGCTTTCTTT. Translation gives CASTDLRNTEAFF.